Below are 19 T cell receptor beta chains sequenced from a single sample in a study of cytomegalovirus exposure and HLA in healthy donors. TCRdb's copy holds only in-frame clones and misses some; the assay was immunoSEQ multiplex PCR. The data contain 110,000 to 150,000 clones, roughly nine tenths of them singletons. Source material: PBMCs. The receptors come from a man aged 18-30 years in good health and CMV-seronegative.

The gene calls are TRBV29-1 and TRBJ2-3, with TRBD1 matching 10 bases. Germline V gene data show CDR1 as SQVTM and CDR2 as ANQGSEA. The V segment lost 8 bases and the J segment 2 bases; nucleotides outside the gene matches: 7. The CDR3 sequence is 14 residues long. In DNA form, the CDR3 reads TGCAGCCAAAGACAGGGGGCCCCCACAGATACGCAGTATTTT. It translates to CSQRQGAPTDTQYF.

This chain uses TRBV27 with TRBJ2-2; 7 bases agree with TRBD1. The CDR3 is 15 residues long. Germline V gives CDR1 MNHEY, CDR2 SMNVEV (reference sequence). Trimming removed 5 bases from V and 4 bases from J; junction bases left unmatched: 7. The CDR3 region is CASSLHPGGTGELFF. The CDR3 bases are TGTGCCAGCAGTCTCCACCCAGGGGGCACCGGGGAGCTGTTTTTT.

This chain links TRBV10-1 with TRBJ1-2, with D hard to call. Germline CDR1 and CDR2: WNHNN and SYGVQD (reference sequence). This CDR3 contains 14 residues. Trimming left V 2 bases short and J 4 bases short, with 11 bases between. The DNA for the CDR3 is TGCGCCAGCAGTGAGGACGCCCGGGGCTATGGCTACACCTTC. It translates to CASSEDARGYGYTF.

The DNA of the CDR3 is TGTGCCAGCAGCGGACCTAGCCGGGGTTACAATGAGCAGTTCTTC. This translates into CASSGPSRGYNEQFF. V is TRBV9 and J is TRBJ2-1, with D possibly being TRBD2 (5 bases). The CDR3 sequence is 15 residues long. The V and J ends lost 3 bases and 4 bases respectively, with 14 bases between them. Germline V CDR1 and CDR2: SGDLS, YYNGEE.

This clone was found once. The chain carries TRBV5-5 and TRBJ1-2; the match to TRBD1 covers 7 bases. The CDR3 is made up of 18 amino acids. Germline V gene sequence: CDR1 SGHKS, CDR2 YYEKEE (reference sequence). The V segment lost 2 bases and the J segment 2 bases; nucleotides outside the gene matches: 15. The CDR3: CASSFGLEVKQGNYGYTF. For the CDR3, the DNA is TGTGCCAGCAGCTTCGGTCTGGAGGTCAAACAGGGGAACTATGGCTACACCTTC.

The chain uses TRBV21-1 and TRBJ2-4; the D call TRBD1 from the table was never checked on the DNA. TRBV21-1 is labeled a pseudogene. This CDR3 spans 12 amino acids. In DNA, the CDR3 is TGTGCCAATGAGACAGGGTGGGACATTCAGTACTTC. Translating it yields CANETGWDIQYF.

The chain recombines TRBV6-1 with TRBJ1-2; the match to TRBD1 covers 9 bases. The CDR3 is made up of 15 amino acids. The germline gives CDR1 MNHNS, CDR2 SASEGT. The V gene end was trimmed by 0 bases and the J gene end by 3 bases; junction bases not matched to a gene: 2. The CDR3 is CASSEAWDRDYGYTF. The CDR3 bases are TGTGCCAGCAGTGAAGCGTGGGACAGGGACTATGGCTACACCTTC.

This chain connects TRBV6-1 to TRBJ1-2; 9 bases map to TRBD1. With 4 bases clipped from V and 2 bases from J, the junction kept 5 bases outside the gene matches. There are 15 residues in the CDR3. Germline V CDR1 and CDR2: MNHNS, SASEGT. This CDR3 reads CASSVPGQGNYGYTF. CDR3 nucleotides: TGTGCCAGCAGTGTCCCGGGACAGGGAAACTATGGCTACACCTTC.

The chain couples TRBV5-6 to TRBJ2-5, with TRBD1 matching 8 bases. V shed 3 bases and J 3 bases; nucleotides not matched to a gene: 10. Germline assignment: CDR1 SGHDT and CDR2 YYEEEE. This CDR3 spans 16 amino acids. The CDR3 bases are TGTGCCAGCAGCTCCTTCACAGGGGGTGGCAAAGAGACCCAGTACTTC. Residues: CASSSFTGGGKETQYF.

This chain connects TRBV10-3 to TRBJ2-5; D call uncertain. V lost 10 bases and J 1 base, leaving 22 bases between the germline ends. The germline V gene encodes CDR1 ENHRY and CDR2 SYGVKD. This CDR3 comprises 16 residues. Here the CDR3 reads CATEPTLSNLQETQYF. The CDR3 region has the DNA TGTGCCACGGAGCCTACCTTATCCAACCTCCAAGAGACCCAGTACTTC.

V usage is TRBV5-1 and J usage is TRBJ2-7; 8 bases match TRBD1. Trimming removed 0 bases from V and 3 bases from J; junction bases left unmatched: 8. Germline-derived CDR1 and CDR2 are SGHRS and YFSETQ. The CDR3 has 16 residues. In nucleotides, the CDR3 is TGCGCCAGCAGCTTGGTCGGGACAGGAGCGTACTACGAGCAGTACTTC. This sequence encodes CASSLVGTGAYYEQYF.

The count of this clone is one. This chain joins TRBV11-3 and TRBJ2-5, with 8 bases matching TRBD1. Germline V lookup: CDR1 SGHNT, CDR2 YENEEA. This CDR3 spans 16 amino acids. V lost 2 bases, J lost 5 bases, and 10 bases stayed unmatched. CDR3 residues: CASSLTRTGREETQYF. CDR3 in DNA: TGTGCCAGCAGCTTAACTAGGACAGGGCGAGAGGAGACCCAGTACTTC.

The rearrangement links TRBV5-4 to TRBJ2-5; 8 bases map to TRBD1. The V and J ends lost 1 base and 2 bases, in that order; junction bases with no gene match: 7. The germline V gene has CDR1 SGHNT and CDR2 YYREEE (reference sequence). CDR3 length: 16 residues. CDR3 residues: CASSLRTGLDQETQYF. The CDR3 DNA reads TGTGCCAGCAGCTTGAGGACAGGGTTGGATCAAGAGACCCAGTACTTC.

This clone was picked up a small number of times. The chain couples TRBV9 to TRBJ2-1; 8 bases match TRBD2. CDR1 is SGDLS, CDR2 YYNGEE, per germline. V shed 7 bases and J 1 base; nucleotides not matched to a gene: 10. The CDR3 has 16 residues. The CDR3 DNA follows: TGTGCCAGCGGAGGAATAGCGGGGACTTCCTACAATGAGCAGTTCTTC. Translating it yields CASGGIAGTSYNEQFF.

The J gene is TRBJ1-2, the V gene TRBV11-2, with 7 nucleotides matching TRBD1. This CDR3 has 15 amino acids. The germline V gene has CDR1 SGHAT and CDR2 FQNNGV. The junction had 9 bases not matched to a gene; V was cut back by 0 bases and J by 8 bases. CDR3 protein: CASSLDIFQGGGYTF. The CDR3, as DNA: TGTGCCAGCAGCTTAGATATTTTTCAGGGGGGAGGCTACACCTTC.

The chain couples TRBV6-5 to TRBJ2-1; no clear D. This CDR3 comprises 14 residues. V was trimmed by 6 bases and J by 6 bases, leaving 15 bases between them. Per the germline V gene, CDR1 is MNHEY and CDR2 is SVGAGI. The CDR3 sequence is CASRNRGAGNEQFF. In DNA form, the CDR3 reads TGTGCCAGCAGGAACCGCGGAGCCGGCAATGAGCAGTTCTTC.

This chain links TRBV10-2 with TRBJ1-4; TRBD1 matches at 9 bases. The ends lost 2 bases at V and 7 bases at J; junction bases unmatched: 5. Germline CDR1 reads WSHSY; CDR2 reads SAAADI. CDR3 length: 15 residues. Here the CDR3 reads CASSEQTGGSEKLFF. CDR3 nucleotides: TGCGCCAGCAGTGAGCAGACAGGGGGAAGTGAAAAACTGTTTTTT.

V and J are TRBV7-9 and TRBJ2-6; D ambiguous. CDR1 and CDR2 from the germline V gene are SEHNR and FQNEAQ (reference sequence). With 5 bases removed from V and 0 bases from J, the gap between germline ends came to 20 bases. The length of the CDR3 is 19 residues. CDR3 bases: TGTGCCAGCAGCCCCGGGTCGTCAACCCTCCTCTCTGGGGCCAACGTCCTGACTTTC. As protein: CASSPGSSTLLSGANVLTF. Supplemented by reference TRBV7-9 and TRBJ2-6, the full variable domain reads DTGVSQNPRHKITKRGQNVTFRCDPISEHNRLYWYRQTLGQGPEFLTYFQNEAQLEKSRLLSDRFSAERPKGSFSTLEIQRTEQGDSAMYLCASSPGSSTLLSGANVLTFGAGSRLTVL.

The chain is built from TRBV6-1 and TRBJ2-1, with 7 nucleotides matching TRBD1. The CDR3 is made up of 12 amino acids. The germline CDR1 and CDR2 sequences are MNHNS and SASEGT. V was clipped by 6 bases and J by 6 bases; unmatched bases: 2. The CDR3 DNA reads TGTGCCAGCAGCGGGACAGCCAATGAGCAGTTCTTC. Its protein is CASSGTANEQFF.